This passage covers 32 T cell receptor beta chains from one sample sequenced in a study of PD-1 blockade in classical Hodgkin lymphoma (dated by TCRdb to 2018 to 2020). The library was made by the immunoSEQ multiplex PCR assay. Not all clones reach the TCRdb copy of this immuneACCESS table, which keeps in-frame sequences only. Checked studies attribute under half of the gap to unresolved V genes and leave the rest unexplained. For this sample the table gives around 16,000 clones, of which roughly 90% were detected only once. Approximately 0.51% of the sample is held by the ten biggest clonotypes. The meaning of the sample's time point label: newly diagnosed, previously untreated cHL patient sample. Using a Miltenyi CD4+ T cell isolation kit, CD4+ T cells were purified from thawed PBMCs through magnetic negative selection. Specimen: CD4+ T cells from blood. These receptors originate from a human donor with classical Hodgkin lymphoma.

V usage is TRBV6-6 and J usage is TRBJ2-1; no clear D. CDR3 size: 13 residues. V lost 0 bases and J 9 bases, leaving 9 bases between the germline ends. CDR1 is MNHNY and CDR2 is SVGAGI in the germline V gene (reference sequence). The CDR3 DNA reads as TGTGCCAGCAGTTACTCGACGGGCGGTGAGCAGTTCTTC. It is translated as CASSYSTGGEQFF.

The chain couples TRBV27 to TRBJ1-2; D gene uncertain. The CDR3 is 14 residues long. Germline V gives CDR1 MNHEY, CDR2 SMNVEV (reference sequence). Trimming removed 0 bases from V and 2 bases from J, with 7 bases in between. The CDR3 loop reads CASSLSTPNYGYTF. CDR3 sequence (DNA): TGTGCCAGCAGTTTATCAACCCCGAACTATGGCTACACCTTC.

This rearrangement joins TRBV27 to TRBJ1-2; possibly TRBD1 for D (6 bases). V was shortened by 3 bases and J by 2 bases, with 10 bases between the two germline ends. The CDR3 loop spans 14 amino acids. Germline loops: CDR1 MNHEY, CDR2 SMNVEV (reference sequence). CDR3 DNA: TGTGCCAGCAGTTTGGGACACAAAAACTATGGCTACACCTTC. Translation: CASSLGHKNYGYTF.

The chain combines TRBV10-3 with TRBJ1-1; maybe TRBD1 (6 bases). The germline gives CDR1 ENHRY, CDR2 SYGVKD. V gave up 10 bases and J gave up 0 bases, with 9 bases separating them. The CDR3 sequence is 12 residues long. The CDR3 bases are TGTGCCAACGGACAGTTGAACACTGAAGCTTTCTTT. Its translation: CANGQLNTEAFF.

This chain uses TRBV10-2 with TRBJ2-1, with 8 bases lining up with TRBD1. The germline gives CDR1 WSHSY, CDR2 SAAADI. Unmatched junction bases numbered 4, after V lost 6 bases and J lost 3 bases. The CDR3 loop spans 14 amino acids. CDR3 DNA: TGCGCCAGCAGCTGGACAGGGAGCTACAATGAGCAGTTCTTC. Amino acids: CASSWTGSYNEQFF.

The V gene is TRBV6-5, the J gene TRBJ2-7, with TRBD2 matching over 8 bases. V lost 0 bases, J lost 5 bases, and 6 bases stayed unmatched. This CDR3 contains 15 residues. The V gene's germline CDR1 is MNHEY and CDR2 SVGAGI. The CDR3 DNA reads TGTGCCAGCAGTTACTCAGGGGCCGGGGGGGACGAGCAGTACTTC. Translated: CASSYSGAGGDEQYF.

This clone came up a few times. The V call is TRBV6-1, the J call TRBJ1-5; 10 nucleotides match TRBD1. V lost 6 bases to trimming and J lost 2 bases; unmatched junction nucleotides: 4. Germline V CDR1 and CDR2: MNHNS, SASEGT. The CDR3 length is 15 residues. The CDR3 DNA sequence: TGTGCCAGCAGGAAGGGGACAGGGGGCAATCAGCCCCAGCATTTT. Its translation is CASRKGTGGNQPQHF.

This clone was recorded once. The chain carries TRBV29-1 and TRBJ2-1, with a weak D call TRBD1 (6 bases). Germline CDR1 SQVTM, CDR2 ANQGSEA. The CDR3 runs to 12 residues. Between the trimmed V and J ends, which lost 7 bases and 12 bases, there was a span of 19 bases. CDR3 nucleotides: TGCAGCGCCAAACAGGGCCAAGGGGTGCAGTTCTTC. Translated, it gives CSAKQGQGVQFF.

The chain combines TRBV2 with TRBJ2-5; the D gene is possibly TRBD2 (5 bases). This CDR3 comprises 16 residues. Germline CDR1 is SNHLY and CDR2 is FYNNEI. Deletions cut 4 bases from V and 4 bases from J, with 19 bases between. CDR3 region: CASSVSLAGRGETQYF. The CDR3 DNA reads TGTGCCAGCAGTGTTTCCCTGGCGGGCCGCGGAGAGACCCAGTACTTC.

This chain connects TRBV15 to TRBJ2-7; no clear D. V was trimmed by 1 base and J by 2 bases, leaving 9 bases between them. This CDR3 is 14 amino acids long. The V gene's germline CDR1 is LNHNV and CDR2 YYDKDF (reference sequence). CDR3 loop: CATSRGGPPYEQYF. The DNA for the CDR3 is TGTGCCACCAGCAGAGGTGGACCCCCCTACGAGCAGTACTTC.

In nucleotides, the CDR3 is TGTGCCAGCAGCCAGGGGGCGCGGGGCTACACCTTC. Translation gives CASSQGARGYTF. The chain employs TRBV28 and TRBJ1-2, with 8 bases that match TRBD1. Germline V gene sequence: CDR1 MDHEN, CDR2 SYDVKM. CDR3 length equals 12 residues. V lost 6 bases and J lost 8; bases outside the gene matches: 5.

The V gene is TRBV29-1, the J gene TRBJ2-5, with 8 bases fitting TRBD1. V lost 1 base to trimming and J lost 1 base; unmatched junction nucleotides: 2. This CDR3 has 14 amino acids. CDR1 SQVTM and CDR2 ANQGSEA come from the germline V gene. DNA for the CDR3: TGCAGCGTTGAAGCGACAGGGGTCCAAGAGACCCAGTACTTC. This gives the protein CSVEATGVQETQYF.

This chain joins TRBV5-1 and TRBJ1-5; D is unresolved. The germline gives CDR1 SGHRS, CDR2 YFSETQ. The CDR3 sequence is 14 residues long. V was trimmed by 4 bases and J by 3 bases, leaving 11 bases between them. CDR3 amino acids: CASSPEGINQPQHF. CDR3 in DNA: TGCGCCAGCAGCCCGGAAGGGATCAATCAGCCCCAGCATTTT.

The chain carries TRBV11-1 and TRBJ1-3; D is uncertain. Germline V gene lookup returns CDR1 SGHAT and CDR2 FQDESV (reference sequence). The germline V and J ends were trimmed by 6 bases and 0 bases, with 9 bases remaining between them. The CDR3 runs to 14 residues. This CDR3 is CASSVVDSGNTIYF. In DNA form, the CDR3 reads TGTGCCAGCAGTGTGGTGGACTCTGGAAACACCATATATTTT.

The gene calls are TRBV11-2 and TRBJ2-4; TRBD1 might be the D (5 bases). CDR1 and CDR2 from the germline V gene are SGHAT and FQNNGV. The V and J ends lost 0 bases and 0 bases respectively, with 12 bases between them. The CDR3 covers 17 residues. The DNA of the CDR3 is TGTGCCAGCAGCTTAGATGGCGCAGGGCTAGCCAAAAACATTCAGTACTTC. Residues: CASSLDGAGLAKNIQYF. The full variable domain, completed using reference TRBV11-2 and TRBJ2-4, is EAGVAQSPRYKIIEKRQSVAFWCNPISGHATLYWYQQILGQGPKLLIQFQNNGVVDDSQLPKDRFSAERLKGVDSTLKIQPAKLEDSAVYLCASSLDGAGLAKNIQYFGAGTRLSVL.

The DNA for the CDR3 is TGTGCCACCGGGACTAGCGGGAGAGGTTTCCATGAGCAGTTCTTC. Its translation is CATGTSGRGFHEQFF. The chain employs TRBV19 and TRBJ2-1, with 14 positions matching TRBD2. V lost 10 bases, J lost 8 bases, and 10 bases stayed unmatched. In germline, CDR1 is LNHDA, CDR2 SQIVND (reference sequence). The CDR3 totals 15 residues.

The rearrangement joins TRBV6-5 to TRBJ2-3; D not resolved. The CDR3 runs to 14 residues. CDR1 is MNHEY and CDR2 is SVGAGI in the germline V gene. V lost 0 bases and J lost 0, with 4 bases in between. The CDR3 coding sequence is TGTGCCAGCAGTTACTCCACTAGCACAGATACGCAGTATTTT. Amino acids: CASSYSTSTDTQYF.

V gene TRBV7-9 combines with J gene TRBJ2-1; D remains unclear. The CDR3 extends over 11 amino acids. V was trimmed by 1 base and J by 10 bases, leaving 5 bases between them. Looked up from germline, CDR1 is SEHNR and CDR2 is FQNEAQ (reference sequence). In DNA form, the CDR3 reads TGTGCCAGCAGCTTAGGGCGAGAGCAGTTCTTC. This sequence encodes CASSLGREQFF.

This rearrangement joins TRBV14 to TRBJ1-3; D perhaps matches TRBD1 (5 bases). CDR1 and CDR2 from the germline V gene are SGHDN and FVKESK. There are 15 residues in the CDR3. Trimming removed 0 bases from V and 6 bases from J, with 12 bases in between. The CDR3 sequence is CASSQDLGATNTIYF. Here the CDR3 DNA reads TGTGCCAGCAGCCAAGATTTAGGGGCCACAAACACCATATATTTT.

J is TRBJ2-5 and V is TRBV4-1; TRBD2 matches at 11 bases. This CDR3 spans 17 amino acids. V shed 4 bases, J shed 4 bases, and the junction held 11 bases outside the gene matches. Germline CDR1 reads MGHRA; CDR2 reads YSYEKL. The DNA for the CDR3 is TGCGCCAGCAGCCCTGGGACTAGCGGAAACTGGGGAGAGACCCAGTACTTC. Translated, it gives CASSPGTSGNWGETQYF.

The chain is built from TRBV19 and TRBJ2-2; D gene uncertain. The CDR3 totals 14 residues. V was shortened by 5 bases and J by 2 bases, with 9 bases between the two germline ends. The germline V gene encodes CDR1 LNHDA and CDR2 SQIVND (reference sequence). The CDR3 nucleotides read TGTGCCAGTAGTTTCAGTCAAAACACCGGGGAGCTGTTTTTT. Protein sequence: CASSFSQNTGELFF.

This rearrangement joins TRBV4-2 to TRBJ2-1; TRBD2 agrees at 7 bases. J lost 0 bases, V lost 1 base, and 3 bases had no gene match. CDR1 LGHNA and CDR2 YNFKEQ come from the germline V gene. The CDR3 is made up of 16 amino acids. The CDR3 here is CASSQAGGSSYNEQFF. The DNA of the CDR3 is TGTGCCAGCAGCCAAGCGGGAGGCAGCTCCTACAATGAGCAGTTCTTC.

This clone was detected only once. The rearrangement joins TRBV7-9 to TRBJ1-3, with D uncertain. The germline V gene encodes CDR1 SEHNR and CDR2 FQNEAQ (reference sequence). The CDR3 runs to 18 residues. V gave up 2 bases and J gave up 2 bases, with 19 bases separating them. CDR3 loop: CASSLINLRVPTGNTIYF. CDR3 nucleotide sequence: TGTGCCAGCAGCTTAATCAATTTGAGGGTCCCCACTGGAAACACCATATATTTT.

This clone came up once. The rearrangement links TRBV7-2 to TRBJ2-4; 10 bases agree with TRBD2. Germline CDR1 SGHTA, CDR2 FQGNSA. The CDR3 contains 14 residues. V shed 8 bases and J 9 bases; nucleotides not matched to a gene: 10. This chain's CDR3 is CASGLSSGRTIQYF. Written as DNA, the CDR3 is TGTGCCAGCGGCCTTTCTAGCGGGAGAACCATTCAGTACTTC.

J is TRBJ1-3 and V is TRBV15; D may be TRBD1 (5 bases). V dropped 5 bases and J dropped 2 bases, with 16 bases sitting between them. Per the germline V gene, CDR1 is LNHNV and CDR2 is YYDKDF (reference sequence). The CDR3 sequence is 16 residues long. CDR3 sequence: CATSLLGAGTGNTIYF. CDR3 coding DNA: TGTGCCACCAGCCTTCTCGGGGCAGGGACTGGAAACACCATATATTTT.

The J gene is TRBJ2-3, the V gene TRBV25-1; D possibly corresponds to TRBD2 (6 bases). V lost 7 bases and J lost 0, with 20 bases in between. The CDR3 is 17 residues long. CDR1 is MGHDK and CDR2 is SYGVNS in the germline V gene. The CDR3 is CASILPGVGSSTDTQYF. CDR3 DNA: TGTGCCAGCATCCTTCCGGGAGTCGGATCCAGCACAGATACGCAGTATTTT.

V gene TRBV7-9 combines with J gene TRBJ2-1, with D uncertain. V was shortened by 7 bases and J by 2 bases, with 12 bases between the two germline ends. Germline V gene sequence: CDR1 SEHNR, CDR2 FQNEAQ (reference sequence). There are 14 residues in the CDR3. Here the CDR3 reads CASTQEVAYNEQFF. DNA of the CDR3: TGTGCCAGCACCCAAGAAGTAGCCTACAATGAGCAGTTCTTC.

The chain is built from TRBV20-1 and TRBJ1-1; unclear D gene. CDR1 DFQATT and CDR2 SNEGSKA come from the germline V gene (reference sequence). V lost 3 bases to trimming and J lost 5 bases, with 7 bases between them. This CDR3 comprises 11 residues. CDR3 sequence (DNA): TGCAGTGCTAGGGGTGGGACTGAAGCTTTCTTT. Its protein product is CSARGGTEAFF.

This rearrangement joins TRBV25-1 to TRBJ2-5, with D tentatively TRBD1 (5 bases). The CDR3 contains 15 residues. CDR1 MGHDK and CDR2 SYGVNS come from the germline V gene. The V end lost 7 bases, the J end lost 5 bases, and 20 bases lay between the germline ends. As DNA, the CDR3 is TGTGCCAGCACCCACCCGCGGCAGGGTCGGGAGACCCAGTACTTC. This gives the protein CASTHPRQGRETQYF. Supplemented by reference TRBV25-1 and TRBJ2-5, the full variable domain reads EADIYQTPRYLVIGTGKKITLECSQTMGHDKMYWYQQDPGMELHLIHYSYGVNSTEKGDLSSESTVSRIRTEHFPLTLESARPSHTSQYLCASTHPRQGRETQYFGPGTRLLVL.

This clone was recorded a few times. The genes are TRBV6-5 and TRBJ1-5; D might be TRBD1 (6 bases). Trimming removed 5 bases at V and 4 bases at J, with 12 bases between. The CDR3 spans 14 residues. Germline lookup yields CDR1 MNHEY and CDR2 SVGAGI. DNA for the CDR3: TGTGCCAGCAGTCCCACCGACAGGAATCAGCCCCAGCATTTT. Translating gives CASSPTDRNQPQHF.

The V gene is TRBV7-2, the J gene TRBJ2-2, with D perhaps matching TRBD1 or TRBD2 (5 bases each). The CDR3 consists of 14 residues. Trimming removed 4 bases from V and 3 bases from J, with 9 bases in between. Germline V gene sequence: CDR1 SGHTA, CDR2 FQGNSA. The DNA of the CDR3 is TGTGCCAGCAGCTCCGTGGGGGACACCGGGGAGCTGTTTTTT. Amino acids: CASSSVGDTGELFF.

The chain is built from TRBV4-1 and TRBJ2-4; TRBD1 is a possible D gene (5 bases). The V end was cut by 1 base, the J end by 5 bases, with 15 bases between. The germline V gene has CDR1 MGHRA and CDR2 YSYEKL. The CDR3 length is 16 residues. The CDR3 protein is CASSQGQGIIQNIQYF. The CDR3 coding sequence is TGCGCCAGCAGCCAAGGGCAGGGTATCATTCAAAACATTCAGTACTTC.